The rows below give T cell receptor beta chains drawn from one sample of a study of CD8+CD57+ T cells in acquired aplastic anemia. Each CDR3 protein is one row after TCRdb ran MiXCR on the reads. The sample lists 95,000 to 150,000 distinct CDR3 sequences; 50% to 60% were seen once. Sequencing was carried out using sorted CD4+, CD8+, or CD8+CD57+ T cells (not recorded which) from PBMCs. The receptors derive from a human donor with aplastic anemia. Both conserved end residues are part of each CDR3. Each record gives: D gene, J gene, clone size, V gene, CDR3 protein, CDR3 DNA. A D gene is named only where the DNA matches it firmly. Clone size is not always given. Where it is, it says once, few, many or a class for expanded clones.

D gene: TRBD2; J gene: TRBJ2-2; clone size: -; V gene: TRBV10-3; CDR3 protein: CAITSGGSGTGELFF; CDR3 DNA: TGTGCCATCACTAGCGGGGGGTCGGGCACCGGGGAGCTGTTTTTT
D gene: -; J gene: TRBJ1-6; clone size: -; V gene: TRBV19; CDR3 protein: CASKERAINSPLHF; CDR3 DNA: TGTGCCAGTAAAGAGCGCGCGATTAATTCACCCCTCCACTTT
D gene: TRBD2; J gene: TRBJ2-1; clone size: -; V gene: TRBV5-1; CDR3 protein: CASGFTGLAGRNEQFF; CDR3 DNA: TGCGCCAGCGGCTTTACTGGACTAGCGGGAAGGAATGAGCAGTTCTTC
D gene: -; J gene: TRBJ2-7; clone size: -; V gene: TRBV20-1; CDR3 protein: CSARPTSGSEQYF; CDR3 DNA: TGCAGTGCTAGACCGACTTCGGGGTCCGAGCAGTACTTC
D gene: TRBD2; J gene: TRBJ2-7; clone size: -; V gene: TRBV9; CDR3 protein: CASSVGLAGGPGFYEQYF; CDR3 DNA: TGTGCCAGCAGCGTAGGACTAGCGGGGGGGCCGGGCTTCTACGAGCAGTACTTC
D gene: -; J gene: TRBJ1-5; clone size: -; V gene: TRBV19; CDR3 protein: CASSVRQGPQHF; CDR3 DNA: TGTGCCAGTAGTGTCAGACAAGGGCCCCAGCATTTT
D gene: -; J gene: TRBJ1-1; clone size: -; V gene: TRBV10-2; CDR3 protein: CASRLGQLNTEAFF; CDR3 DNA: TGCGCCAGCAGACTGGGCCAATTGAACACTGAAGCTTTCTTT
D gene: TRBD1; J gene: TRBJ2-7; clone size: -; V gene: TRBV7-3; CDR3 protein: CASSLGTGGLGEQYF; CDR3 DNA: TGTGCCAGCAGCCTAGGGACAGGGGGCTTGGGGGAGCAGTACTTC
D gene: TRBD2; J gene: TRBJ2-7; clone size: few; V gene: TRBV20-1; CDR3 protein: CSAREREYEQYF; CDR3 DNA: TGCAGTGCTAGAGAGCGGGAGTACGAGCAGTACTTC
D gene: TRBD2; J gene: TRBJ2-7; clone size: many; V gene: TRBV2; CDR3 protein: CASSESGREGSEQYF; CDR3 DNA: TGTGCCAGCAGTGAATCCGGGAGGGAAGGCAGCGAGCAGTACTTC
D gene: -; J gene: TRBJ1-1; clone size: many; V gene: TRBV7-8; CDR3 protein: CASSPGRGGTEAFF; CDR3 DNA: TGTGCCAGCAGCCCAGGCAGGGGCGGAACTGAAGCTTTCTTT
D gene: -; J gene: TRBJ2-3; clone size: -; V gene: TRBV12-3/TRBV12-4; CDR3 protein: CASSHTGDYSTDTQYF; CDR3 DNA: TGTGCCAGCAGTCACACAGGAGACTATAGCACAGATACGCAGTATTTT
D gene: -; J gene: TRBJ2-7; clone size: many; V gene: TRBV3-1; CDR3 protein: CASSQATGTAAYEQYF; CDR3 DNA: TGTGCCAGCAGCCAAGCTACCGGGACCGCAGCCTACGAGCAGTACTTC
D gene: -; J gene: TRBJ1-2; clone size: -; V gene: TRBV29-1; CDR3 protein: CSVELVGGYGYTF; CDR3 DNA: TGCAGCGTTGAATTAGTCGGAGGCTATGGCTACACCTTC
D gene: -; J gene: TRBJ1-5; clone size: -; V gene: TRBV2; CDR3 protein: CVSGGNNQPQHF; CDR3 DNA: TGCGTCAGCGGGGGAAACAATCAGCCCCAGCATTTT
D gene: TRBD1; J gene: TRBJ1-4; clone size: -; V gene: TRBV15; CDR3 protein: CATSRTGDYNEKLFF; CDR3 DNA: TGTGCCACCAGCAGGACAGGGGATTATAATGAAAAACTGTTTTTT
D gene: TRBD2; J gene: TRBJ2-7; clone size: many; V gene: TRBV24-1; CDR3 protein: CATSDSRGGIYEQYF; CDR3 DNA: TGTGCCACCAGTGATTCTCGCGGGGGGATTTACGAGCAGTACTTC
D gene: -; J gene: TRBJ2-6; clone size: many; V gene: TRBV7-6; CDR3 protein: CASSPVRSSSGANVLTF; CDR3 DNA: TGTGCCAGCAGCCCAGTTAGGTCCTCCTCTGGGGCCAACGTCCTGACTTTC
D gene: -; J gene: TRBJ1-2; clone size: -; V gene: TRBV29-1; CDR3 protein: CSVKPPRVGYTF; CDR3 DNA: TGCAGCGTCAAACCACCGAGGGTCGGCTACACCTTC
D gene: -; J gene: TRBJ1-5; clone size: -; V gene: TRBV20-1; CDR3 protein: CSASGGEVQPQHF; CDR3 DNA: TGCAGTGCTAGTGGGGGAGAAGTCCAGCCCCAGCATTTT
D gene: -; J gene: TRBJ2-3; clone size: -; V gene: TRBV7-2; CDR3 protein: CASSLAGSVTNTQYF; CDR3 DNA: TGTGCCAGCAGCTTAGCAGGTAGCGTCACTAATACGCAGTATTTT
D gene: TRBD1; J gene: TRBJ2-7; clone size: -; V gene: TRBV6-2/TRBV6-3; CDR3 protein: CASSYSRDRTYEQYF; CDR3 DNA: TGTGCCAGCAGTTACTCCCGGGACAGGACCTACGAGCAGTACTTC
D gene: TRBD1; J gene: TRBJ1-2; clone size: -; V gene: TRBV2; CDR3 protein: CASSAQGLYGYTF; CDR3 DNA: TGTGCCAGCAGTGCACAGGGGCTCTATGGCTACACCTTC
D gene: -; J gene: TRBJ2-5; clone size: few; V gene: TRBV15; CDR3 protein: CATSRVEQETQYF; CDR3 DNA: TGTGCCACCAGCAGAGTGGAACAAGAGACCCAGTACTTC
D gene: -; J gene: TRBJ1-5; clone size: many; V gene: TRBV11-2; CDR3 protein: CASSRPVMGPRGQPQHF; CDR3 DNA: TGTGCCAGCAGCCGCCCGGTGATGGGGCCCAGGGGTCAGCCCCAGCATTTT
D gene: TRBD2; J gene: TRBJ2-7; clone size: -; V gene: TRBV19; CDR3 protein: CASSLKREYEQYF; CDR3 DNA: TGTGCCAGTAGTCTCAAGCGGGAGTACGAGCAGTACTTC
D gene: -; J gene: TRBJ1-5; clone size: -; V gene: TRBV15; CDR3 protein: CATSRDRSLNQPQHF; CDR3 DNA: TGTGCCACCAGCAGAGATCGCAGTCTAAATCAGCCCCAGCATTTT
D gene: -; J gene: TRBJ2-2; clone size: many; V gene: TRBV19; CDR3 protein: CASSSSVTGELFF; CDR3 DNA: TGTGCCAGTAGTAGCTCAGTCACCGGGGAGCTGTTTTTT